Listed here are 5 T cell receptor beta chains from one sample, sequenced in a study of cytomegalovirus exposure and HLA in healthy donors (dated by TCRdb to about 2017). Library construction relied on the immunoSEQ multiplex PCR assay. The multiplex PCR relied on a mix of 60 forward primers for TCR Vbeta segments and 13 reverse primers for TCR Jbeta segments. The source is immuneACCESS, and TCRdb retained only in-frame sequences with V and J called. Part of the clones is not carried over; for the studies checked, unresolved V genes explain less than half of this, and the remainder is unexplained. A total of 150,000 to 200,000 clones appear in this sample, 80% of them only once. The ten biggest clones cover approximately 15% of the sample. Source material: PBMCs. The receptors derive from a middle-aged woman in good health and CMV-seronegative.

This clone was detected a few times. This sequence joins TRBV10-3 and TRBJ2-2; TRBD2 agrees at 8 bases. The junction had 4 bases not matched to a gene; V was cut back by 2 bases and J by 5 bases. The germline gives CDR1 ENHRY, CDR2 SYGVKD. The CDR3 spans 15 residues. This CDR3 is CAISERSGRTGELFF. CDR3 bases: TGTGCCATCAGTGAGAGGAGCGGGAGAACCGGGGAGCTGTTTTTT.

The rearrangement uses TRBV19 and TRBJ2-1, with 8 bases that match TRBD1. There are 18 residues in the CDR3. J gave up 3 bases and V 6 bases, and 16 bases lay outside the gene matches. Germline loops: CDR1 LNHDA, CDR2 SQIVND (reference sequence). This chain's CDR3 is CASSQNGETGVLYNEQFF. Here the CDR3 DNA reads TGTGCCAGTAGCCAAAACGGAGAGACAGGGGTTCTCTACAATGAGCAGTTCTTC. Using reference TRBV19 and TRBJ2-1 for the parts outside the CDR3, the full variable domain is DGGITQSPKYLFRKEGQNVTLSCEQNLNHDAMYWYRQDPGQGLRLIYYSQIVNDFQKGDIAEGYSVSREKKESFPLTVTSAQKNPTAFYLCASSQNGETGVLYNEQFFGPGTRLTVL.

A single count supports this clone. CDR3 in amino acids: CASSWGTQSSYEQYF. The CDR3 nucleotides are TGCGCCAGCAGCTGGGGGACACAGAGCTCCTACGAGCAGTACTTC. The J gene is TRBJ2-7, the V gene TRBV5-1; D may be TRBD1 (6 bases). V was pared by 3 bases and J by 0 bases, with 13 bases between. Germline CDR1 is SGHRS and CDR2 is YFSETQ. This CDR3 has 15 amino acids. The whole variable domain, filled in from reference TRBV5-1 and TRBJ2-7, reads KAGVTQTPRYLIKTRGQQVTLSCSPISGHRSVSWYQQTPGQGLQFLFEYFSETQRNKGNFPGRFSGRQFSNSRSEMNVSTLELGDSALYLCASSWGTQSSYEQYFGPGTRLTVT.

This clone was counted only a few times. The rearrangement uses TRBV11-2 and TRBJ2-2; tentative D call: TRBD2 (6 bases). Germline assignment: CDR1 SGHAT and CDR2 FQNNGV. V dropped 4 bases and J dropped 7 bases, with 13 bases sitting between them. The CDR3 is made up of 14 amino acids. The DNA for the CDR3 is TGTGCCAGCAGCTCCTCACTAGCTGGCGGGGAGCTGTTTTTT. This encodes CASSSSLAGGELFF.

This chain links TRBV9 with TRBJ2-5; D is unresolved. The V and J ends lost 5 bases and 0 bases respectively, with 17 bases between them. This CDR3 spans 16 amino acids. Germline V gene sequence: CDR1 SGDLS, CDR2 YYNGEE. The CDR3 loop is CASSLIDRVNQETQYF. The CDR3 DNA reads as TGTGCCAGCAGTCTGATCGACCGGGTAAACCAAGAGACCCAGTACTTC.